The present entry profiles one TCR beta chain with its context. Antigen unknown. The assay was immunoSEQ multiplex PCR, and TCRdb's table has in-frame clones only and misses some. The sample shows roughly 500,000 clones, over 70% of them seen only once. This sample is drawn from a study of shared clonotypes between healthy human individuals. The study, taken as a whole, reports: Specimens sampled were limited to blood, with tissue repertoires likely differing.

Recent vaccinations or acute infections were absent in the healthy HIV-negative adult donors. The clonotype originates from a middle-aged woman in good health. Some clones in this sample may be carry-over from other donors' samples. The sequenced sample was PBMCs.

The CDR3 DNA is TGTGCCAGCAGCGTGCTAGCGGGAGGGAAAGATGAGCAGTTCTTC. As protein: CASSVLAGGKDEQFF. V usage is TRBV9 and J usage is TRBJ2-1, with 12 bases aligning to TRBD2. Germline-derived CDR1 and CDR2 are SGDLS and YYNGEE. The CDR3 length is 15 residues. V gave up 2 bases and J gave up 8 bases; unmatched junction bases: 5. The full variable domain, its missing parts supplied by reference TRBV9 and TRBJ2-1, is DSGVTQTPKHLITATGQRVTLRCSPRSGDLSVYWYQQSLDQGLQFLIQYYNGEERAKGNILERFSAQQFPDLHSELNLSSLELGDSALYFCASSVLAGGKDEQFFGPGTRLTVL.